This record looks at one TCR beta chain sequence and its context. This sample was taken from a study of blood T cell repertoires in COVID-19. Methods used by the authors: For nucleated cells, counts were estimated from reference gene primer amplification. Profiled with immunoSEQ multiplex PCR; TCRdb holds only in-frame clones, not every one. D and trimming were read from the DNA, whereas the V and J calls and clone size are those reported in that table. This sample has about 250,000 clones, with around 85% found just once. Germline V lookup: CDR1 LNHDA, CDR2 SQIVND (reference sequence). The CDR3 totals 13 residues. V was clipped by 6 bases and J by 5 bases, with 13 bases between them.

This chain connects TRBV19 to TRBJ1-1, with D hard to call. The sample consisted of peripheral blood. This clonotype was sampled from a human donor with COVID-19, enrolled during active disease. The donor label of this sample is uncertain. In nucleotides, the CDR3 is TGTGCCAGTAGAGCCCCGGGGTGGACTGAAGCTTTCTTT. It is translated as CASRAPGWTEAFF.